This T cell receptor beta chain derives from a study of cytomegalovirus exposure and HLA in healthy donors. Germline V gives CDR1 SGHRS, CDR2 YFSETQ. The length of the CDR3 is 16 residues. Trimming pared 2 bases from V and 7 bases from J, leaving 19 bases between. With 60 Vbeta and 13 Jbeta primers, the PCR was carried out. Profiled with immunoSEQ multiplex PCR; TCRdb holds only in-frame clones, not every one. The table lists 150,000 to 200,000 clones, about 80% of them singletons. The receptor was isolated from a woman between 40 and 55 years old in good health and CMV-seronegative. V is TRBV5-1 and J is TRBJ2-1, with a tentative D call TRBD1 (7 bases). The sequenced sample was PBMCs. CDR3 protein: CASSFAGGTKGNEQFF. CDR3 DNA sequence: TGCGCCAGCAGCTTCGCAGGGGGGACCAAGGGGAATGAGCAGTTCTTC.